This TCR beta chain was captured in a study of CD8+CD57+ T cells in acquired aplastic anemia. Study summary: On average, sorted CD4+ and CD8+ cells gave around 3 ug of DNA.

Germline V gene lookup returns CDR1 SGHTA and CDR2 FQGNSA. V dropped 3 bases and J dropped 4 bases, with 4 bases sitting between them. The CDR3 loop spans 12 amino acids. According to the study, genomic DNA was the template for TCR beta VDJ and CDR3 profiling. A single record per CDR3 protein comes from TCRdb applying MiXCR to the reads. The sample shows about 190,000 distinct CDR3 sequences, less than 65% of them seen only once. Sequencing was carried out using sorted CD4+, CD8+, or CD8+CD57+ T cells (not recorded which) from PBMCs. This chain joins TRBV7-2 and TRBJ1-3, with D unresolved. The receptor was isolated from a human donor in good health, serving as a control. The CDR3 sequence is CASSFEGNTIYF. The CDR3 nucleotides read TGTGCCAGCAGCTTTGAGGGAAACACCATATATTTT.